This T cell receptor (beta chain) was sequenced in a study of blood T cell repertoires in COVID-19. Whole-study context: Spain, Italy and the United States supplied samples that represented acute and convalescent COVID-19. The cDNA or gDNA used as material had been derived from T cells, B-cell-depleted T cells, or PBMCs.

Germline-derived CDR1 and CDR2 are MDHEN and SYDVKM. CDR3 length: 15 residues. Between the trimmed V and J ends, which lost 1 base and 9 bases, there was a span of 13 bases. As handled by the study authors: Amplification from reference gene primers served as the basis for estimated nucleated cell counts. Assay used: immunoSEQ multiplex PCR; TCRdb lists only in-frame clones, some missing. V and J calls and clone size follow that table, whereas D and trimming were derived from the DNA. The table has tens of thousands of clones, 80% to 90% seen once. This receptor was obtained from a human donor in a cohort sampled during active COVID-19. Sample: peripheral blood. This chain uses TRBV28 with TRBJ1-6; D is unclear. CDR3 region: CASSLSLSGSSPLHF. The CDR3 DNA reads TGTGCCAGCAGTTTATCTCTCTCAGGAAGTTCACCCCTCCACTTT.